A selection of T cell receptor beta chains follows, all from one sample in a study of blood T cell repertoires in COVID-19. The data were produced by immunoSEQ multiplex PCR, yet TCRdb's version contains in-frame clones alone and is incomplete. The top ten clones hold 7.8% of a sample with roughly 200,000 clones, under 90% of them seen once. The sequencing sample was made of peripheral blood. These receptors originate from a woman older than 75 with COVID-19, enrolled during active disease. Each CDR3 is given with its conserved first and last residue. D genes are given only for firm matches. Not all rows give a size; the values are once, few, many and, for expanded clones, a class.

D	size	V	J	DNA	CDR3
NA	NA	TRBV4-1	TRBJ1-5	TGCGCCAGCGGAAGGACAGACAACAATCAGCCCCAGCATTTT	CASGRTDNNQPQHF
NA	NA	TRBV7-6	TRBJ2-2	TGTGCCAGCACCAGCCGGGGAGCGGAGTTCCGTGGGGAGCTGTTTTTT	CASTSRGAEFRGELFF
NA	NA	TRBV12-3/TRBV12-4	TRBJ1-2	TGTGCCAGCAGTTTAGCCACTAACTATGGCTACACCTTC	CASSLATNYGYTF
NA	NA	TRBV2	TRBJ1-1	TGTGCCAGCTATCCCGACAGCCTCCTGTTTGAAGCTTTCTTT	CASYPDSLLFEAFF
NA	NA	TRBV6-5	TRBJ1-1	TGTGCCAGCAGTTACGGCGGGGGGCTAGGGAACACTGAAGCTTTCTTT	CASSYGGGLGNTEAFF
TRBD2	once	TRBV5-4	TRBJ2-7	TGTGCCAGCAGCCCCTCCCGGACTAGTCCTTCCGAGCAGTACTTC	CASSPSRTSPSEQYF
NA	NA	TRBV20-1	TRBJ1-2	TGCAGTGCTAGTGGCAGGTCCGGGGATGGCTACACCTTC	CSASGRSGDGYTF
TRBD1	NA	TRBV5-1	TRBJ2-2	TGCGCCAGCAGCCCAGGACAGGGCGGGGAGCTGTTTTTT	CASSPGQGGELFF
NA	NA	TRBV11-1	TRBJ2-4	TGTGCCAGCAGCTTAGAGAGTGGCAAAAACATTCAGTACTTC	CASSLESGKNIQYF
NA	NA	TRBV19	TRBJ2-3	TGTGCCAGTAGTATGGGACTTTTCACAGATACGCAGTATTTT	CASSMGLFTDTQYF
TRBD1	NA	TRBV5-6	TRBJ2-1	TGTGCCAGCAGCTTCAGGACAGGGGGGGCGTACAATGAGCAGTTCTTC	CASSFRTGGAYNEQFF
TRBD1	NA	TRBV27	TRBJ2-5	TGTGCCAGCAGTCTACAGGGGGCCGAGACCCAGTACTTC	CASSLQGAETQYF
TRBD2	once	TRBV24-1	TRBJ2-7	TGTGCCACCAGTGATTTTGGGACTAGCGGGAGAGGCGAGCAGTACTTC	CATSDFGTSGRGEQYF
NA	NA	TRBV11-1	TRBJ1-1	TGTGCCAGCAGCCCAGGGCCGGGGGACACTGAAGCTTTCTTT	CASSPGPGDTEAFF
TRBD1	NA	TRBV24-1	TRBJ2-2	TGTGCCACCAGTGATGGCGGACAGGGAGCCGGGGAGCTGTTTTTT	CATSDGGQGAGELFF
TRBD2	once	TRBV19	TRBJ2-4	TGTGCCAGTAGTCCCCCATACTGGTGGGGGGGAAACATTCAGTACTTC	CASSPPYWWGGNIQYF
TRBD2	NA	TRBV29-1	TRBJ2-3	TGCAGCGTCCGGGCGGTTGGACTAGGTGTTACGCAGTATTTT	CSVRAVGLGVTQYF
NA	NA	TRBV11-2	TRBJ1-2	TGTGCCAGCAGCACCCAATCCCGAGGTTATGGCTACACCTTC	CASSTQSRGYGYTF
NA	few	TRBV18	TRBJ1-5	TGTGCCAGCCCAGGGGAAGGGCTCCCGATTAATCAGCCCCAGCATTTT	CASPGEGLPINQPQHF
TRBD1	NA	TRBV2	TRBJ2-7	TGTGCCAGCACGGGACAGCGAAGCTCCTACGAGCAGTACTTC	CASTGQRSSYEQYF
TRBD1	once	TRBV5-5	TRBJ2-5	TGTGCCAGCAGCTTGGAAGGGACAGCCCAAGAGACCCAGTACTTC	CASSLEGTAQETQYF
NA	NA	TRBV5-6	TRBJ1-6	TGTGCCAGCAGCCTCCCCAAGGGGTCCTATAATTCACCCCTCCACTTT	CASSLPKGSYNSPLHF